Reported below is one T cell receptor (beta chain). This receptor's antigen is unknown. Per-nucleotide qualities are absent, and no much larger clonotype sits a single base away. The source of the sample is a study of blood T cell repertoires in COVID-19 (dated by TCRdb to 2020 to 2022). Notes on the research overall: Samples from collaborators originated in the United States, Italy and Spain and spanned both the acute and convalescent phases of COVID-19. Subjects who had been exposed to COVID-19, were actively infected with it, or had recovered from it provided the deeply sampled blood TCRbeta repertoires that made up the dataset. The samples were drawn from two sources: the first 160 participants of the ongoing ImmuneRACE study, and fewer than 1,500 subjects contributed by 6 global collaborators. A freely available public database, intended as a resource for researchers studying the immune response to SARS-CoV-2, is where the repertoires were released. HLA class I and class II types, where available, came from metadata supplied by the sample provider rather than from assay-based typing. The material from the prospective study consisted of cDNA or gDNA derived from T cells, B-cell-depleted T cells, or PBMCs. A de-identified subject ID, COVID-19 status, age in years and sex were almost always included in the sample metadata. Study-wide findings and limitations: The amount of clinical and demographic metadata varied by source and participant and was provided uncurated.

TCRbeta CDR3 regions were amplified from genomic DNA by means of the immunoSEQ Assay, a bias-controlled multiplex PCR. In the source study's methods: Within the assay, amplification of reference gene primers was used to estimate how many nucleated cells each sample contained. To quantify the absolute abundance of each unique TCRbeta CDR3 rearrangement, sequence reads were collapsed and filtered. Productive Simpson clonality was computed per sample as the square root of Simpson's diversity index over productive rearrangements. Imported from immuneACCESS, the table was reduced by TCRdb to in-frame sequences with V and J called. These copies leave out some clones; in studies compared against another copy, an unresolved V gene accounts for under half, and the cause of the remainder is not known. V and J calls plus clone size are reproduced from that table; the DNA served to infer D and trimming. This sample holds around 240,000 clones; roughly four fifths were observed only once. The ten largest clones add up to 1.5% to 2% of the sample.

Whole blood was collected in K2EDTA tubes by collaborating institutions according to the institutions' own protocols. Collaborator samples were shipped for TCRbeta analysis as frozen whole blood, isolated PBMCs, or DNA extracted from either sample type. CDR3 length: 12 amino acids, cysteine to phenylalanine. This entry keeps only the CDR3 DNA: 36 bases, framed from base 1. CDR1 and CDR2, looked up from the germline V gene, are SQVTM and ANQGSEA. Relative to germline, V is 4 bases shorter and J is 5 bases shorter, with 11 bases between their ends. Material: peripheral blood. The receptor's source is a woman aged 80 or over with acute or convalescent COVID-19. The rearrangement joined TRBV29-1 to TRBJ2-5; TRBD2 could be the D gene, as 5 bases match. The CDR3 reads CSVVERGETQYF. The sequenced DNA: TGCAGCGTTGTCGAAAGAGGGGAGACCCAGTACTTC.